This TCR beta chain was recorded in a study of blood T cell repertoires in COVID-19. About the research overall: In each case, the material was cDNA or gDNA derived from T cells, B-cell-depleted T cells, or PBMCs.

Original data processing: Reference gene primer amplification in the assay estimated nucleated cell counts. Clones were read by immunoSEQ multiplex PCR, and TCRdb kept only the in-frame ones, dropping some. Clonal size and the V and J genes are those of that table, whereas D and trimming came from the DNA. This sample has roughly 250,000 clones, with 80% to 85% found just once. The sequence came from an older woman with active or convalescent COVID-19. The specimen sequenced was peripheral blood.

CDR3 residues: CASSTDRGSFTGELFF. CDR3 sequence (DNA): TGTGCCAGCAGCACGGACAGGGGGTCGTTTACCGGGGAGCTGTTTTTT. The chain joins TRBV6-6 to TRBJ2-2, with 10 positions matching TRBD1. The junction had 9 bases not matched to a gene; V was cut back by 6 bases and J by 5 bases. The CDR3 loop spans 16 amino acids. Per the germline V gene, CDR1 is MNHNY and CDR2 is SVGAGI (reference sequence).